This record concerns one T cell receptor (beta chain) sequence. One entry per CDR3 protein, called by TCRdb with MiXCR from the reads. This table holds 450,000 to 550,000 distinct CDR3 sequences, 15% to 20% found once. The CDR3 sequence is 13 residues long. Germline V CDR1 and CDR2: MNHEY, SVGAGI. The V end lost 0 bases, the J end lost 12 bases, and 14 bases lay between the germline ends. These data belong to a study of T cell repertoires in cytomegalovirus infection. The TCR originated in a human donor in good health (CMV status not recorded). Some clones in this sample may be carry-over from other donors' samples. Sequencing used CD8+ T cells from PBMCs. The chain combines TRBV6-5 with TRBJ1-1; D is undetermined. CDR3 sequence reads: CASSYSEGTETFF. For the CDR3, the DNA is TGTGCCAGCAGTTACTCGGAGGGAACTGAGACTTTCTTT.